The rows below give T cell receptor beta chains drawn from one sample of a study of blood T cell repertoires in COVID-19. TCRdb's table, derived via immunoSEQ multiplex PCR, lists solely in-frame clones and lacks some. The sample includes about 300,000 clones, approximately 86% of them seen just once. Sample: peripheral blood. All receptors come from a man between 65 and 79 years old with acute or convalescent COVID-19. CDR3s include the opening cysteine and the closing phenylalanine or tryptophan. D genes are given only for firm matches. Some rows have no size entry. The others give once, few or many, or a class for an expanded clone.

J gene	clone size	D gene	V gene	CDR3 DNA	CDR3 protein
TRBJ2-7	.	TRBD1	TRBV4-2	TGTGCCAGCAGCCAAGATGAGGGACAGGCCCATTACGAGCAGTACTTC	CASSQDEGQAHYEQYF
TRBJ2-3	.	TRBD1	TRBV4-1	TGCGCCAGCAGCCAAGATGGTTTACAGGGGGCTCGCGCAGATACGCAGTATTTT	CASSQDGLQGARADTQYF
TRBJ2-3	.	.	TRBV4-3	TGCGCCAGCAGCCAAGATCATAGGGGCAGCACAGATACGCAGTATTTT	CASSQDHRGSTDTQYF
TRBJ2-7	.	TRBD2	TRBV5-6	TGTGCCAGCAGCTTGGCCGTGGCTAGCGGGAAGCTCCACGAGCAGTACTTC	CASSLAVASGKLHEQYF
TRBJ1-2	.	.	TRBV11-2	TGTGCCAGCAGTTTCATGTTGACAGCAGCTAACTATGGCTACACCTTC	CASSFMLTAANYGYTF
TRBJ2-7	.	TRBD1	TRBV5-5	TGTGCCAGCAGCTTGGGGACAGGGACCTACGAGCAGTACTTC	CASSLGTGTYEQYF
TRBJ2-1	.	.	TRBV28	TGTGCCAGTAACTTCGGGGGTAGCTCCTACAATGAGCAGTTCTTC	CASNFGGSSYNEQFF
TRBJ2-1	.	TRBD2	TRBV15	TGTGCCACCAGCTCCTACTCGGGGGGCTACAATGAGCAGTTCTTC	CATSSYSGGYNEQFF
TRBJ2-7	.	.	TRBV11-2	TGTGCCAGCAGCTTAGGACCCGGGGAGCAGTACTTC	CASSLGPGEQYF
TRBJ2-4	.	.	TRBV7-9	TGTGCCAGCAGCGGGCCGAACAGGGACCTCGCGTCCTTC	CASSGPNRDLASF
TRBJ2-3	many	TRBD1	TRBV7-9	TGTGCCAGCAGCCCCGGGACAGCCGACGCCCTTGGTAGCACAGATACGCAGTATTTT	CASSPGTADALGSTDTQYF
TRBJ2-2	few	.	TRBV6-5	TGTGCCTCGCGGGTTCACACCGGGGAGCTGTTTTTT	CASRVHTGELFF
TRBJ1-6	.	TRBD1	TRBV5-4	TGTGCCAGCAGCTTGGTTGACAGGGGTCATTCACCCCTCCACTTT	CASSLVDRGHSPLHF
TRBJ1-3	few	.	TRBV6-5	TGTGCCAGCAACGGAGGCTCTGGAAACACCATATATTTT	CASNGGSGNTIYF
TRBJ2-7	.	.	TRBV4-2	TGTGCCAGCAGCCAAGAAGGCAGGGTTATCGCCTACGAGCAGTACTTC	CASSQEGRVIAYEQYF
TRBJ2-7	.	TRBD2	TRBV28	TGTGCCAGCACCCAGGGACTAGCGTTCTACGAGCAGTACTTC	CASTQGLAFYEQYF
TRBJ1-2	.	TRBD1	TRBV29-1	TGCAGCGTTGAAGGGCAAGACAGGGGGCGAGGCTACACCTTC	CSVEGQDRGRGYTF
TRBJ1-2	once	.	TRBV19	TGTGCCAGTAGTTACCAACAGGGAAACTATGGCTACACCTTC	CASSYQQGNYGYTF
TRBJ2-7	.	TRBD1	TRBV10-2	TGCGCCAGCAGTCCCGGGACAGGGATCGAGCAGTACTTC	CASSPGTGIEQYF
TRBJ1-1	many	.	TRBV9	TGTGCCAGCAGCGTAGGCGCGGGGCCGGGCGGCACTGAAGCTTTCTTT	CASSVGAGPGGTEAFF
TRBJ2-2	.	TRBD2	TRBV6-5	TGTGCCAGCCCAGCGGGGGTTAGAGACACCGGGGAGCTGTTTTTT	CASPAGVRDTGELFF
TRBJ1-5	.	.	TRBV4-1	TGCGCCAGCGCTCGGGGGGTAGATCAGCCCCAGCATTTT	CASARGVDQPQHF
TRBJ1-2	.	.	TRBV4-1	TGCGCCAGCAGCCGAGATCAGGGGAACTACAGAAAAACTAACTATGGCTACACCTTC	CASSRDQGNYRKTNYGYTF
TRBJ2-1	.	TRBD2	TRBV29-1	TGCAGCGTTGGAAGGACTAGCGGGAGGCGTGGCAATGAGCAGTTCTTC	CSVGRTSGRRGNEQFF